This T cell receptor (beta chain) was obtained from a study of control samples from healthy donors and cancer patients. TCRdb's copy holds only in-frame clones and misses some; the assay was immunoSEQ multiplex PCR. The sample consists of 150,000 or so clones, approximately 93% of them appearing once. In germline, CDR1 is SEHNR, CDR2 FQNEAQ (reference sequence). This CDR3 region has 15 residues. V shed 1 base and J shed 1 base, with 10 bases lying between them. The sequenced sample was blood. The chain employs TRBV7-9 and TRBJ1-1; no reliable D call. This clonotype was sampled from a woman in her forties in good health. CDR3 sequence reads: CASSLVVAGNTEAFF. The CDR3 DNA is TGTGCCAGCAGCTTAGTTGTGGCCGGGAACACTGAAGCTTTCTTT.